This passage covers 19 T cell receptor beta chains from one sample sequenced in a study of CD8+ T cells in alopecia areata. Documented treatment: oral pan-JAK inhibitor, 5-10 mg twice daily. Extracted RNA was reverse transcribed into cDNA, the sequencing template. The table came from immunoSEQ multiplex PCR; TCRdb's copy has only in-frame clones and leaves some out. The top ten clones hold under 2% of a sample with under 350,000 clones, nearly 60% of them seen once. The specimen was CD4+ T cells sorted from blood, collected at week 24, from a patient treated with tofacitinib. The receptors were sampled from a human donor with alopecia areata.

This clone came up a few times. V usage is TRBV5-6 and J usage is TRBJ2-1; 11 bases line up with TRBD1. This CDR3 is 15 amino acids long. Per germline, CDR1 SGHDT and CDR2 YYEEEE. Trimming at V came to 3 bases and at J to 7 bases, leaving 6 bases not matched to a gene. The CDR3 protein is CASSWDRGTQNEQFF. The CDR3 DNA sequence: TGTGCCAGCAGCTGGGACAGGGGGACCCAAAATGAGCAGTTCTTC.

This clone was seen a few times. This chain joins TRBV5-6 and TRBJ2-5, with unresolved D. Trimming removed 1 base from V and 5 bases from J, with 6 bases in between. This CDR3 contains 12 residues. CDR1 is SGHDT and CDR2 is YYEEEE in the germline V gene. CDR3 loop: CASSLTAETQYF. The CDR3 nucleotides are TGTGCCAGCAGCTTGACAGCGGAGACCCAGTACTTC.

This clone turned up a few times. J is TRBJ1-4 and V is TRBV7-9; no clear D gene. The V end was cut by 3 bases, the J end by 0 bases, with 14 bases between. The germline CDR1 and CDR2 sequences are SEHNR and FQNEAQ (reference sequence). CDR3 length: 17 amino acids. The CDR3 DNA follows: TGTGCCAGCAGCTTCCGTCTGGAGGTCGCAACTAATGAAAAACTGTTTTTT. Its translation is CASSFRLEVATNEKLFF.

V is TRBV4-1 and J is TRBJ2-1; 10 nucleotides line up with TRBD2. V lost 1 base, J lost 7 bases, and 7 bases stayed unmatched. Germline values: CDR1 MGHRA, CDR2 YSYEKL. The CDR3 is made up of 16 amino acids. CDR3 residues: CASSQAPSGGANEQFF. The CDR3 nucleotides are TGCGCCAGCAGCCAAGCGCCCAGCGGGGGGGCAAATGAGCAGTTCTTC.

The V and J genes are TRBV30 and TRBJ1-5, with 8 bases lining up with TRBD1. The V and J ends lost 1 base and 4 bases, in that order; junction bases with no gene match: 3. The CDR3 sequence is 14 residues long. The germline V gene encodes CDR1 GTSNPN and CDR2 SVGIG (reference sequence). The CDR3 reads CAWSADRGNQPQHF. The CDR3 DNA reads as TGTGCCTGGAGTGCCGACAGGGGTAATCAGCCCCAGCATTTT.

This clone was counted at least ten times. The chain is built from TRBV28 and TRBJ2-3, with D uncertain. CDR3 length: 14 residues. Per the germline V gene, CDR1 is MDHEN and CDR2 is SYDVKM. Deletions cut 5 bases from V and 2 bases from J, with 11 bases between. In DNA, the CDR3 is TGTGCCAGCAGTACCTACGAGGCCACAGATACGCAGTATTTT. Protein: CASSTYEATDTQYF.

This rearrangement joins TRBV7-6 to TRBJ2-7; 8 bases line up with TRBD2. Trimming took 3 bases from V and 3 from J; bases not matched to a gene: 7. The CDR3 spans 15 residues. Per germline, CDR1 SGHVS and CDR2 FNYEAQ. DNA for the CDR3: TGTGCCAGCAGCTTTCGCCCGGGGGGGGTCTACGAGCAGTACTTC. Translated, it gives CASSFRPGGVYEQYF.

This clone occurred once. This chain links TRBV6-5 with TRBJ2-7, with a tentative D call TRBD2 (6 bases). V gave up 5 bases and J gave up 5 bases, with 16 bases separating them. The CDR3 extends over 14 amino acids. The V gene's germline CDR1 is MNHEY and CDR2 SVGAGI. Written as DNA, the CDR3 is TGTGCCAGCAGTACCCCCGGGACTCTCGACGAGCAGTACTTC. It specifies CASSTPGTLDEQYF.

This clone was counted a few times. The CDR3 sequence is CAWSSSGADTQYF. CDR3 bases: TGTGCCTGGAGCTCATCCGGGGCAGATACGCAGTATTTT. V gene TRBV30 combines with J gene TRBJ2-3, with TRBD2 as a possible D gene (5 bases). The V end lost 3 bases, the J end lost 4 bases, and 11 bases lay between the germline ends. Germline values: CDR1 GTSNPN, CDR2 SVGIG (reference sequence). The CDR3 is 13 amino acids.

This clone came up once. This CDR3 is CATSRDRGLAGFKETQYF. The CDR3 coding sequence is TGTGCCACCAGCAGAGATAGGGGACTAGCGGGGTTTAAAGAGACCCAGTACTTC. V gene TRBV15 combines with J gene TRBJ2-5; 13 bases are shared with TRBD2. CDR1 is LNHNV and CDR2 is YYDKDF in the germline V gene (reference sequence). This CDR3 is 18 amino acids long. The ends lost 0 bases at V and 3 bases at J; junction bases unmatched: 7. Filled out from reference TRBV15 and TRBJ2-5, the complete variable domain reads DAMVIQNPRYQVTQFGKPVTLSCSQTLNHNVMYWYQQKSSQAPKLLFHYYDKDFNNEADTPDNFQSRRPNTSFCFLDIRSPGLGDTAMYLCATSRDRGLAGFKETQYFGPGTRLLVL.

The chain carries TRBV4-1 and TRBJ2-5; D unclear. From germline, CDR1 is MGHRA and CDR2 YSYEKL. The V gene lost 1 base and the J gene lost 2 bases, with 5 bases spanning the gap. The CDR3 sequence is 13 residues long. The CDR3 region has the DNA TGCGCCAGCAGCCAAGTGTTACAAGAGACCCAGTACTTC. It specifies CASSQVLQETQYF.

This chain links TRBV7-2 with TRBJ2-5; D not certain. The V end was cut by 2 bases, the J end by 3 bases, with 7 bases between. The CDR3 is 13 amino acids. The germline V gene encodes CDR1 SGHTA and CDR2 FQGNSA. In DNA form, the CDR3 reads TGTGCCAGCAGCTTATTTCCAGAAGAGACCCAGTACTTC. Translated: CASSLFPEETQYF.

This clone was observed once. The rearrangement joins TRBV25-1 to TRBJ2-7; D call uncertain. The germline CDR1 and CDR2 sequences are MGHDK and SYGVNS. V shed 2 bases and J shed 6 bases, with 5 bases lying between them. This CDR3 region has 11 residues. The CDR3 sequence: CASSELGEQYF. The CDR3 nucleotides read TGTGCCAGCAGTGAACTTGGCGAGCAGTACTTC.

This clone came up many times. V gene TRBV28 combines with J gene TRBJ1-5; D is undetermined. This CDR3 has 16 amino acids. CDR1 and CDR2 (germline): MDHEN, SYDVKM. The V end was cut by 2 bases, the J end by 7 bases, with 18 bases between. DNA for the CDR3: TGTGCCAGCAGTTTAACGTCTTCCGCTGGGGAACAGCCCCAGCATTTT. It is translated as CASSLTSSAGEQPQHF.

The V call is TRBV7-6, the J call TRBJ1-1; the D gene is possibly TRBD1 (6 bases). Trimming removed 2 bases from V and 4 bases from J, with 11 bases in between. The CDR3 consists of 14 residues. Germline lookup yields CDR1 SGHVS and CDR2 FNYEAQ. The CDR3 protein is CASSLTGLGTEAFF. Written as DNA, the CDR3 is TGTGCCAGCAGCTTAACAGGGTTGGGCACTGAAGCTTTCTTT.

Written as DNA, the CDR3 is TGTGCCAGCAGCCGCAGGGGTTCGCGCGAACAAGAGACCCAGTACTTC. It is translated as CASSRRGSREQETQYF. The chain joins TRBV5-4 to TRBJ2-5; the D gene is possibly TRBD1 (6 bases). CDR1 is SGHNT, CDR2 YYREEE, per germline (reference sequence). V lost 4 bases, J lost 2 bases, and 18 bases lay in between. The CDR3 contains 16 residues.

This clone occurred a few times. This chain links TRBV10-3 with TRBJ2-7; D possibly uses TRBD1 or TRBD2 (5 bases each). The germline CDR1 and CDR2 sequences are ENHRY and SYGVKD. The CDR3 is 16 amino acids. Deletions cut 9 bases from V and 2 bases from J, with 23 bases between. For the CDR3, the DNA is TGTGCCATGAGCGGCTGGCCCGGGACGGAAACCTACGAGCAGTACTTC. Protein: CAMSGWPGTETYEQYF.

The chain links TRBV30 to TRBJ1-5; the match to TRBD1 covers 7 bases. V lost 0 bases, J lost 9 bases, and 11 bases stayed unmatched. The CDR3 length is 15 residues. Per germline, CDR1 GTSNPN and CDR2 SVGIG (reference sequence). This chain's CDR3 is CAWSVCPRGRRPQHF. For the CDR3, the DNA is TGTGCCTGGAGTGTCTGCCCGAGGGGGCGTAGGCCCCAGCATTTT.

The chain combines TRBV18 with TRBJ2-7, with D possibly being TRBD2 (6 bases). CDR1 and CDR2 from the germline V gene are KGHSH and LQKENI. The V gene lost 5 bases and the J gene lost 2 bases, with 13 bases spanning the gap. This CDR3 region has 14 residues. The CDR3 sequence is CASSGGTGTYEQYF. CDR3 nucleotides: TGTGCCAGCTCAGGAGGGACGGGGACCTACGAGCAGTACTTC.